Here is one T cell receptor beta chain with its context. There is no known antigen for this receptor. Base quality data are lacking; no much larger clone is found one base away. The data originate from a study of blood T cell repertoires in COVID-19 (dated by TCRdb to between 2020 and 2021). Some background on the complete study: The collaborator samples originated in the United States, Italy and Spain and spanned the acute and convalescent phases of COVID-19. The material from the prospective study consisted of cDNA or gDNA derived from T cells, B-cell-depleted T cells, or PBMCs. The dataset comprised deeply sampled blood TCRbeta repertoires from subjects exposed to, actively infected with, or recovered from COVID-19. A freely available public database, intended as a resource for researchers studying the immune response to SARS-CoV-2, is where the repertoires were released. Samples were obtained from the ongoing ImmuneRACE study (first 160 participants) and from over 1,000 subjects provided by 6 global collaborators. Nearly every sample came with metadata listing a de-identified subject ID, COVID-19 status, age in years and sex. Where available, HLA class I and class II types were obtained from metadata supplied by the sample provider rather than from assay-based typing.

The immunoSEQ Assay, a bias-controlled multiplex PCR, was used to amplify TCRbeta CDR3 regions from genomic DNA. The paper's data handling went like this. The number of nucleated cells in each sample was estimated from the amplification of reference gene primers within the assay. Sequence reads were collapsed and filtered to measure the absolute abundance of every unique TCRbeta CDR3 rearrangement. For each sample, productive Simpson clonality was calculated as the square root of Simpson's diversity index across productive rearrangements. The source is immuneACCESS, and TCRdb retained only in-frame sequences with V and J called. Part of the clones is not carried over; for the studies checked, unresolved V genes explain less than half of this, and the remainder is unexplained. From that table come the V and J calls and clone size; the DNA was used to work out D and trimming. The sample table contains 110,000 or so clones; only one count was recorded for around 90% of them. The ten top clones hold approximately 1.1% of the sample.

What the work shows at the level of the full study, not this receptor alone: The quantity of clinical and demographic metadata differed by source and by participant and was supplied without curation.

Collaborating institutions collected whole blood in K2EDTA tubes following their own protocols. For TCRbeta analysis, collaborators shipped samples in one of three forms: frozen whole blood, isolated PBMCs, or DNA extracted from either of those sample types. Inclusive of the bounding cysteine and phenylalanine, the CDR3 is 15 residues long. Only the CDR3 region is kept as DNA, spanning 45 bases read in frame from base 1. V loses 5 bases at its end and J loses 1 base; junction bases beyond the gene matches: 4. CDR1 and CDR2 are drawn from the germline V gene: MNHEY, SVGEGT. Sequenced: peripheral blood. The V and J genes are TRBV6-2 or TRBV6-3 and TRBJ1-5, and 8 junctional nucleotides match TRBD1. This TCR came from a human donor in a cohort sampled during active COVID-19. The DNA sequence is as follows: TGTGCCAGCAGTATACAGGGGGGGAGCAATCAGCCCCAGCATTTT. The encoded protein is CASSIQGGSNQPQHF.